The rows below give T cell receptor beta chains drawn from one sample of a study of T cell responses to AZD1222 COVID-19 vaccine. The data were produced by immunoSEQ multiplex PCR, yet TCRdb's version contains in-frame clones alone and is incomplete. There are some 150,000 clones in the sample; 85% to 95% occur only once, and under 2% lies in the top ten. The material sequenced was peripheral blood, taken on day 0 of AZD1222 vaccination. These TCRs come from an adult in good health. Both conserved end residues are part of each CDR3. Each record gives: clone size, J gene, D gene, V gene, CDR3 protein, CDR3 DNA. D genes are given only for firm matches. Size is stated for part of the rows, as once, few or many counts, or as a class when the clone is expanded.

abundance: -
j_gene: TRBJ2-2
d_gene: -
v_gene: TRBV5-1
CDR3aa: CASGNTNTGELFF
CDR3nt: TGCGCCAGCGGAAATACGAACACCGGGGAGCTGTTTTTT

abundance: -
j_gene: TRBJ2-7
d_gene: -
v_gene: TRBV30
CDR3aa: CAWSDGGGRDSYEQYF
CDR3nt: TGTGCCTGGAGTGACGGTGGGGGTAGGGACTCCTACGAGCAGTACTTC

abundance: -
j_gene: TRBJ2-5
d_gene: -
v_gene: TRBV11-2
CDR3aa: CASSFVGQETQYF
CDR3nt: TGTGCCAGCAGCTTCGTTGGACAAGAGACCCAGTACTTC

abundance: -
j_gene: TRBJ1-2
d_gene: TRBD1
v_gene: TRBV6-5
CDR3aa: CASRGPGTVYGYTF
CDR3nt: TGTGCCAGCAGGGGCCCGGGGACAGTCTATGGCTACACCTTC

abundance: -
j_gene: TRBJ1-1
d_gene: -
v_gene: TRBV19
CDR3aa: CASITSAGNTEAFF
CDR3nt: TGTGCCAGTATTACGTCAGCCGGAAACACTGAAGCTTTCTTT

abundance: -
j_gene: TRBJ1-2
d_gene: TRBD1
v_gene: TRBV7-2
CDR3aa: CASSYDRDRSYGYTF
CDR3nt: TGTGCCAGCAGCTATGACAGGGATCGGAGCTATGGCTACACCTTC

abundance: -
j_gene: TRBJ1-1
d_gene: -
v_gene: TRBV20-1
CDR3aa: CSARWVEAFF
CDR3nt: TGCAGTGCTAGGTGGGTGGAAGCTTTCTTT

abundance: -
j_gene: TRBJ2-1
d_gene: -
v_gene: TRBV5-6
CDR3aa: CASSPEVGGIVNNEQFF
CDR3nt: TGTGCCAGCAGCCCGGAGGTGGGGGGAATAGTTAACAATGAGCAGTTCTTC

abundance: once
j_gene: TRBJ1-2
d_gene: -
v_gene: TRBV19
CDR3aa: CASTRGRGPINWSDGYTF
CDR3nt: TGTGCCAGTACCCGGGGGAGGGGCCCGATAAATTGGTCAGATGGCTACACCTTC

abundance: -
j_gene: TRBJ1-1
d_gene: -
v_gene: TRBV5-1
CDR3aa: CASSLGGTGNTEAFF
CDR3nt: TGCGCCAGCAGCTTGGGCGGGACGGGGAACACTGAAGCTTTCTTT

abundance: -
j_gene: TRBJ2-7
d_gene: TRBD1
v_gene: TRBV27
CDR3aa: CASRETGTLPYYEQYF
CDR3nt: TGTGCCAGCAGGGAGACAGGGACCCTCCCCTACTACGAGCAGTACTTC